This T cell receptor (beta chain) is drawn from a study of identical twins. Via MiXCR, TCRdb re-called the 5' RACE reads, giving one row per CDR3 protein. Counted here are around 490,000 distinct CDR3 sequences, more than 13% occurring once; the ten biggest clones make up approximately 1%. Trimming took 4 bases from V and 3 from J, leaving 9 bases between them. This CDR3 has 13 amino acids. Germline V gene data show CDR1 as SEHNR and CDR2 as FQNEAQ (reference sequence). These same records also appear under a second study, on yellow fever vaccine responses in identical twins.

This TCR came from a woman aged 18-29 years in good health. The chain is built from TRBV7-9 and TRBJ2-5; tentatively, D is TRBD2 (5 bases). The material sequenced was CD4+ T cells sorted from blood. In DNA form, the CDR3 reads TGTGCCAGCAGCTCCCCCGGGGAAGAGACCCAGTACTTC. Amino acid sequence: CASSSPGEETQYF.